These 18 T cell receptor beta chains came from one sample sequenced in a study of a mutant IDH1 vaccine in newly diagnosed glioma. Measured with immunoSEQ multiplex PCR; TCRdb has only the in-frame clones, and not every one. The sample includes about 66,000 clones, roughly 71% of them seen just once. The antigens for these receptors are not known. Regarding time point: week 35, safety follow-up. All doses held 300 ug of mutant IDH1 20-mer peptide, with topical imiquimod. The sequencing used PBMCs, collected from a glioma patient whose treatment included an IDH1 peptide vaccine. These receptors were taken from a man in his forties or fifties with glioma.

The V call is TRBV11-2, the J call TRBJ2-5; D not resolved. This CDR3 contains 15 residues. Trimming shortened V by 4 bases and J by 4 bases, and 16 bases separated the two germline ends. Germline lookup yields CDR1 SGHAT and CDR2 FQNNGV. This CDR3 is CASSSRLSAGETQYF. CDR3 nucleotide sequence: TGTGCCAGCAGCTCCCGTTTGAGCGCCGGAGAGACCCAGTACTTC.

This chain connects TRBV6-5 to TRBJ1-1; D is perhaps TRBD1 (5 bases). V lost 6 bases and J lost 1, with 15 bases in between. Germline-derived CDR1 and CDR2 are MNHEY and SVGAGI. The CDR3 totals 15 residues. CDR3 residues: CASSTGGFSNTEAFF. In nucleotides, the CDR3 is TGTGCCAGCAGCACCGGGGGGTTCTCGAACACTGAAGCTTTCTTT.

The genes are TRBV5-1 and TRBJ2-5; TRBD2 agrees at 7 bases. Germline-derived CDR1 and CDR2 are SGHRS and YFSETQ. The CDR3 is made up of 15 amino acids. Trimming cost V 0 bases and J 1 base; bases outside gene matches: 3. CDR3 sequence reads: CASSLAPGGQETQYF. The CDR3 DNA follows: TGCGCCAGCAGCTTGGCTCCGGGGGGCCAAGAGACCCAGTACTTC.

The chain joins TRBV5-1 to TRBJ2-5; 8 nucleotides align to TRBD1. With 7 bases clipped from V and 3 bases from J, the junction kept 8 bases outside the gene matches. The CDR3 extends over 14 amino acids. Germline assignment: CDR1 SGHRS and CDR2 YFSETQ. The CDR3 sequence is CASCTQGAEETQYF. CDR3 DNA sequence: TGCGCCAGCTGTACCCAGGGGGCCGAAGAGACCCAGTACTTC.

The rearrangement joins TRBV6-1 to TRBJ1-1; D is ambiguous. Germline loops: CDR1 MNHNS, CDR2 SASEGT. This CDR3 comprises 14 residues. The V and J ends lost 5 bases and 1 base respectively, with 11 bases between them. In DNA form, the CDR3 reads TGTGCCAGCAGTTCTCAGACGGGGAACACTGAAGCTTTCTTT. This gives the protein CASSSQTGNTEAFF.

This rearrangement joins TRBV10-3 to TRBJ1-1; 9 nucleotides agree with TRBD1. V lost 0 bases to trimming and J lost 3 bases; unmatched junction nucleotides: 2. CDR3 size: 15 residues. CDR1 is ENHRY, CDR2 SYGVKD, per germline. CDR3 DNA sequence: TGTGCCATCAGTGAGTCCAGGGACAGGGACACTGAAGCTTTCTTT. Its translation is CAISESRDRDTEAFF.

The chain is built from TRBV7-9 and TRBJ2-7; D unresolved. There are 13 residues in the CDR3. The germline V and J ends were trimmed by 5 bases and 3 bases, with 11 bases remaining between them. CDR1 and CDR2 (germline): SEHNR, FQNEAQ (reference sequence). The CDR3 spells CASSPLPGYEQYF. The CDR3 region has the DNA TGTGCCAGCAGCCCCCTCCCGGGCTACGAGCAGTACTTC.

The gene calls are TRBV5-6 and TRBJ1-3; 10 bases line up with TRBD1. Germline V gives CDR1 SGHDT, CDR2 YYEEEE. There are 17 residues in the CDR3. V lost 4 bases and J lost 2; bases outside the gene matches: 9. Here the CDR3 DNA reads TGTGCCAGCAGCAGGGACAGGGGTCTTATCGCTGGAAACACCATATATTTT. Its translation is CASSRDRGLIAGNTIYF.

The V call is TRBV6-6, the J call TRBJ1-5; D not certain. The CDR3 length is 13 residues. V gave up 4 bases and J gave up 8 bases, with 12 bases separating them. Germline assignment: CDR1 MNHNY and CDR2 SVGAGI (reference sequence). The CDR3 protein is CASSLTREEPQHF. CDR3 nucleotide sequence: TGTGCCAGCAGTTTGACTAGGGAGGAGCCCCAGCATTTT.

The V call is TRBV7-9, the J call TRBJ1-5; 7 bases match TRBD1. This CDR3 region has 14 residues. The V segment lost 5 bases and the J segment 2 bases; nucleotides outside the gene matches: 3. CDR1 is SEHNR and CDR2 is FQNEAQ in the germline V gene (reference sequence). As DNA, the CDR3 is TGTGCCAGCAGCGACGGACAGGGCAATCAGCCCCAGCATTTT. It specifies CASSDGQGNQPQHF.

The rearrangement uses TRBV4-3 and TRBJ2-7, with D tentatively TRBD1 (6 bases). The germline gives CDR1 LGHNA, CDR2 YSLEER. This CDR3 has 12 residues. Trimming cost V 4 bases and J 11 bases, with 15 bases left between them. The CDR3 loop reads CASSLNHRAEYF. CDR3 sequence (DNA): TGCGCCAGCAGCCTCAACCACAGGGCTGAGTACTTC.

This sequence joins TRBV4-1 and TRBJ2-2; D gene uncertain. Per germline, CDR1 MGHRA and CDR2 YSYEKL. V was clipped by 1 base and J by 3 bases, with 15 bases between them. This CDR3 has 17 amino acids. In DNA form, the CDR3 reads TGCGCCAGCAGCCAAGTTGACCTGATTACCTACACCGGGGAGCTGTTTTTT. Its translation is CASSQVDLITYTGELFF.

This clone occurred a few times. The CDR3 DNA reads TGCGCCAGCGGGCAACAGGGGGCGGGAAACACTGAAGCTTTCTTT. This translates into CASGQQGAGNTEAFF. The chain uses TRBV10-2 and TRBJ1-1; the match to TRBD1 covers 9 bases. The CDR3 has 15 amino acids. The trim removed 8 bases at V and 2 bases at J, leaving 9 bases unmatched. Germline lookup yields CDR1 WSHSY and CDR2 SAAADI.

This sequence joins TRBV13 and TRBJ1-3; no clear D gene. Germline V lookup: CDR1 PRHDT, CDR2 FYEKMQ (reference sequence). V lost 5 bases to trimming and J lost 0 bases, with 11 bases between them. CDR3 size: 15 residues. The CDR3 DNA reads TGTGCCAGCAGCCAGAGACGGCGCTCTGGAAACACCATATATTTT. Encoded protein: CASSQRRRSGNTIYF.

The table lists this clone with a few counts. The genes are TRBV7-8 and TRBJ1-3; unclear D gene. The CDR3 contains 15 residues. Trimming removed 0 bases from V and 0 bases from J, with 6 bases in between. Germline CDR1 is SGHVS and CDR2 is FQNEAQ. CDR3 in amino acids: CASSLATDSGNTIYF. Written as DNA, the CDR3 is TGTGCCAGCAGCTTAGCCACAGACTCTGGAAACACCATATATTTT.

In this sample, this clone turned up a few times. This chain uses TRBV6-6 with TRBJ2-5; D gene ambiguous. The CDR3 has 14 amino acids. The ends were cut back, 9 bases at V and 5 bases at J, with 19 bases in the middle. CDR1 and CDR2 (germline): MNHNY, SVGAGI (reference sequence). CDR3 nucleotides: TGTGCCAGTCGCAAACCGGCAGGAAGGGAGACCCAGTACTTC. Its translation is CASRKPAGRETQYF.

The chain uses TRBV6-5 and TRBJ2-7; D possibly uses TRBD1 or TRBD2 (5 bases each). V was clipped by 5 bases and J by 9 bases, with 17 bases between them. Germline assignment: CDR1 MNHEY and CDR2 SVGAGI. The CDR3 runs to 13 residues. In DNA, the CDR3 is TGTGCCAGCAGTCCCGGAAGGTATGGGGGGCAGTACTTC. Encoded protein: CASSPGRYGGQYF.

This clone was counted many times. The J gene is TRBJ1-6, the V gene TRBV19, with D tentatively TRBD1 (6 bases). Germline assignment: CDR1 LNHDA and CDR2 SQIVND (reference sequence). The ends were cut back, 5 bases at V and 9 bases at J, with 14 bases in the middle. This CDR3 has 14 residues. The CDR3 DNA follows: TGTGCCAGTAGTTACGGACAGTCTTCTTCACCCCTCCACTTT. Its protein is CASSYGQSSSPLHF.